Shown below are 28 T cell receptor beta chains from a single sample sequenced in a study of T cell responses to AZD1222 COVID-19 vaccine. Clones were read by immunoSEQ multiplex PCR, and TCRdb kept only the in-frame ones, dropping some. There are 120,000 or so clones in the sample; more than 80% occur only once, and 3.5% to 4.5% lies in the top ten. This material consisted of peripheral blood, taken 28 days after the second dose of the MenACWY control vaccine. All receptors derive from an adult who received the MenACWY meningococcal vaccine as a control.

The chain joins TRBV24-1 to TRBJ2-5; D possibly corresponds to TRBD2 (6 bases). This CDR3 region has 15 residues. V was shortened by 1 base and J by 4 bases, with 12 bases between the two germline ends. CDR1 is KGHDR, CDR2 SFDVKD, per germline. The CDR3 here is CATSDFGGLGETQYF. The CDR3 DNA sequence: TGTGCCACCAGTGATTTTGGAGGGCTCGGAGAGACCCAGTACTTC.

The rearrangement joins TRBV28 to TRBJ1-5, with D possibly TRBD1 on 5 matching bases. The V and J ends lost 1 base and 7 bases respectively, with 5 bases between them. The length of the CDR3 is 12 residues. Germline lookup yields CDR1 MDHEN and CDR2 SYDVKM. CDR3 in DNA: TGTGCCAGCAGTTTATCAGGGCAGCCCCAGCATTTT. This codes for CASSLSGQPQHF.

V usage is TRBV6-6 and J usage is TRBJ2-6; TRBD1 aligns across 7 bases. Germline values: CDR1 MNHNY, CDR2 SVGAGI (reference sequence). The CDR3 spans 17 residues. The V segment lost 5 bases and the J segment 2 bases; nucleotides outside the gene matches: 9. For the CDR3, the DNA is TGTGCCAGCAGTCTAGGGACAGTAACAACTGGGGCCAACGTCCTGACTTTC. It codes for CASSLGTVTTGANVLTF.

This chain connects TRBV3-1 (or the pseudogene TRBV3-2) to TRBJ2-7, with 11 bases that match TRBD2. V dropped 5 bases and J dropped 6; count of bases not matched to a gene: 12. The germline V gene encodes CDR1 LGHDT and CDR2 YNNKEL (reference sequence). There are 16 residues in the CDR3. CDR3 sequence: CASSGHLAGGLREQYF. The DNA for the CDR3 is TGTGCCAGCAGCGGCCATCTAGCGGGAGGATTGCGCGAGCAGTACTTC.

V gene TRBV7-8 combines with J gene TRBJ2-7; the match to TRBD2 covers 11 bases. Trimming took 5 bases from V and 1 from J; bases not matched to a gene: 22. The CDR3 is 21 amino acids. Per germline, CDR1 SGHVS and CDR2 FQNEAQ. DNA for the CDR3: TGTGCCAGCAGCCCAACCACTCTGGGTGCGCTAGCGGGAGGCCGTTCCTACGAGCAGTACTTC. This encodes CASSPTTLGALAGGRSYEQYF.

The genes are TRBV6-6 and TRBJ2-7; perhaps TRBD1 as D (6 bases). Trimming pared 1 base from V and 5 bases from J, leaving 15 bases between. The CDR3 sequence is 15 residues long. Germline CDR1 is MNHNY and CDR2 is SVGAGI (reference sequence). CDR3 protein: CASSYLTPHRDEQYF. For the CDR3, the DNA is TGTGCCAGCAGTTACTTAACCCCCCACAGGGACGAGCAGTACTTC.

CDR3 amino acids: CASSESIAVLNEKLFF. The CDR3 coding sequence is TGTGCCAGCAGTGAAAGTATCGCAGTCCTTAATGAAAAACTGTTTTTT. V gene TRBV2 combines with J gene TRBJ1-4; D gene uncertain. Per the germline V gene, CDR1 is SNHLY and CDR2 is FYNNEI. This CDR3 is 16 amino acids long. V dropped 2 bases and J dropped 4 bases, with 14 bases sitting between them.

The chain uses TRBV28 and TRBJ1-5, with D tentatively TRBD1 (6 bases). This CDR3 contains 18 residues. CDR1 MDHEN and CDR2 SYDVKM come from the germline V gene. Between the trimmed V and J ends, which lost 3 bases and 3 bases, there was a span of 21 bases. The CDR3 reads CASSFPETGKRANQPQHF. In DNA form, the CDR3 reads TGTGCCAGCAGTTTCCCCGAAACAGGGAAAAGGGCCAATCAGCCCCAGCATTTT.

V and J are TRBV25-1 and TRBJ2-5; TRBD1 might be the D (6 bases). The V end lost 4 bases, the J end lost 3 bases, and 12 bases lay between the germline ends. The CDR3 contains 14 residues. In germline, CDR1 is MGHDK, CDR2 SYGVNS. As DNA, the CDR3 is TGTGCCAGCAGTGGAGGACAGAGCGAAGAGACCCAGTACTTC. Its translation: CASSGGQSEETQYF.

This clone turned up a few times. The chain carries TRBV28 and TRBJ2-3, with TRBD2 identical over 11 bases. Looked up from germline, CDR1 is MDHEN and CDR2 is SYDVKM. This CDR3 region has 16 residues. J was trimmed by 5 bases and V by 3 bases; bases with no gene match: 7. The CDR3, as DNA: TGTGCCAGCAGTTTGGTGATAGCGGGAGGGGTAGATACGCAGTATTTT. This encodes CASSLVIAGGVDTQYF.

V and J are TRBV16 and TRBJ2-5; 8 bases agree with TRBD1. V lost 3 bases to trimming and J lost 5 bases; unmatched junction nucleotides: 5. Germline CDR1 KGHSY, CDR2 FQNENV. The CDR3 has 14 residues. The CDR3 sequence: CASSQTAGGETQYF. The CDR3 DNA reads TGTGCCAGCAGCCAGACTGCAGGGGGCGAGACCCAGTACTTC.

The rearrangement links TRBV6-5 to TRBJ2-2, with TRBD1 matching over 8 bases. V lost 3 bases to trimming and J lost 7 bases; unmatched junction nucleotides: 7. CDR1 MNHEY and CDR2 SVGAGI come from the germline V gene. CDR3 length: 15 residues. The CDR3 DNA reads as TGTGCCAGCAGTTATTGGAACAGGGGGTACGGGGAGCTGTTTTTT. Amino acid sequence: CASSYWNRGYGELFF.

The chain couples TRBV28 to TRBJ1-3; D unclear. The germline CDR1 and CDR2 sequences are MDHEN and SYDVKM. This CDR3 has 18 residues. Trimming took 4 bases from V and 0 from J, leaving 19 bases between them. The CDR3 here is CASSSLAHVGSSGNTIYF. The DNA of the CDR3 is TGTGCCAGCAGTTCCCTGGCCCATGTCGGGAGCTCTGGAAACACCATATATTTT.

The chain combines TRBV7-9 with TRBJ1-4; maybe TRBD1 (5 bases). The CDR3 is made up of 16 amino acids. Germline V gene data show CDR1 as SEHNR and CDR2 as FQNEAQ (reference sequence). V lost 3 bases and J lost 8, with 19 bases in between. The CDR3 nucleotides read TGTGCCAGCAGCTTCTCACGAGACAGCAAGGGGGAAAAACTGTTTTTT. Protein product: CASSFSRDSKGEKLFF.

This sequence joins TRBV9 and TRBJ1-2; 9 bases line up with TRBD1. CDR1 and CDR2 from the germline V gene are SGDLS and YYNGEE. The CDR3 has 14 residues. V trimming: 1 base; J trimming: 4 bases; junction bases outside the gene matches: 2. CDR3 amino acids: CASSVLDRGYGYTF. The CDR3 region has the DNA TGTGCCAGCAGCGTACTGGACAGGGGCTATGGCTACACCTTC.

J is TRBJ2-7 and V is TRBV2; 7 positions agree with TRBD1. Trimming cost V 4 bases and J 0 bases; bases outside gene matches: 3. This CDR3 has 14 residues. In germline, CDR1 is SNHLY, CDR2 FYNNEI. In nucleotides, the CDR3 is TGTGCCAGCAGTGCACAGGGGCCCTCCTACGAGCAGTACTTC. Translating gives CASSAQGPSYEQYF.

This chain links TRBV7-8 with TRBJ1-5, with TRBD1 matching over 10 bases. There are 15 residues in the CDR3. Germline loops: CDR1 SGHVS, CDR2 FQNEAQ. V lost 5 bases, J lost 5 bases, and 6 bases stayed unmatched. The CDR3 DNA reads as TGTGCCAGCAGCCCCGGGACAGGGGCCCATCAGCCCCAGCATTTT. Amino acid sequence: CASSPGTGAHQPQHF.

The V and J genes are TRBV20-1 and TRBJ1-6; possible D gene TRBD1, 5 bases. Germline-derived CDR1 and CDR2 are DFQATT and SNEGSKA (reference sequence). Trimming removed 3 bases from V and 9 bases from J, with 27 bases in between. The CDR3 has 18 amino acids. CDR3 loop: CSASPPTRGAPEISPLHF. CDR3 sequence (DNA): TGCAGTGCTAGTCCCCCCACGAGAGGGGCCCCGGAGATTTCACCCCTCCACTTT.

The chain has TRBV28 and TRBJ2-3; D call uncertain. The germline V gene encodes CDR1 MDHEN and CDR2 SYDVKM. The CDR3 consists of 14 residues. V gave up 2 bases and J gave up 2 bases, with 8 bases separating them. The CDR3 is CASSLGRSTDTQYF. DNA for the CDR3: TGTGCCAGCAGTTTAGGACGGTCCACAGATACGCAGTATTTT. Combining the CDR3 with reference TRBV28 and TRBJ2-3 gives the whole variable domain DVKVTQSSRYLVKRTGEKVFLECVQDMDHENMFWYRQDPGLGLRLIYFSYDVKMKEKGDIPEGYSVSREKKERFSLILESASTNQTSMYLCASSLGRSTDTQYFGPGTRLTVL.

The rearrangement links TRBV6-2 or TRBV6-3 to TRBJ2-7; 9 nucleotides line up with TRBD1. Losses at the gene ends were 5 bases for V and 3 bases for J; bases not matched to a gene: 8. The CDR3 is 15 residues long. Germline V lookup: CDR1 MNHEY, CDR2 SVGEGT. The CDR3 DNA reads TGTGCCAGCAGTCAAAGGGACAGGGAATTCTACGAGCAGTACTTC. Its translation: CASSQRDREFYEQYF.

CDR3 sequence (DNA): TGTGCCAGTACAATAGCGGGAGCGCGGGGAGATACGCAGTATTTT. Translated, it gives CASTIAGARGDTQYF. This sequence joins TRBV19 and TRBJ2-3; 9 nucleotides align to TRBD2. CDR3 length equals 15 residues. J lost 5 bases, V lost 7 bases, and 10 bases had no gene match. The germline V gene has CDR1 LNHDA and CDR2 SQIVND (reference sequence).

The rearrangement uses TRBV5-1 and TRBJ2-7, with 16 bases matching TRBD2. Trimming took 7 bases from V and 4 from J; bases not matched to a gene: 2. CDR3 size: 14 residues. The germline V gene has CDR1 SGHRS and CDR2 YFSETQ. The CDR3 DNA reads TGCGCCAGCGGGACTAGCGGGAGGGTTTACGAGCAGTACTTC. This codes for CASGTSGRVYEQYF.

The genes are TRBV5-1 and TRBJ2-1; 9 bases map to TRBD1. Germline V gives CDR1 SGHRS, CDR2 YFSETQ. Unmatched junction bases numbered 5, after V lost 0 bases and J lost 4 bases. The CDR3 runs to 16 residues. CDR3 amino acids: CASSLGNRGLYNEQFF. Here the CDR3 DNA reads TGCGCCAGCAGCTTGGGGAACAGGGGGCTTTACAATGAGCAGTTCTTC.

This chain joins TRBV7-8 and TRBJ2-5, with unresolved D. CDR3 length: 16 amino acids. The germline V gene has CDR1 SGHVS and CDR2 FQNEAQ. V was clipped by 1 base and J by 1 base, with 13 bases between them. CDR3 amino acids: CASSLVWSRPQETQYF. DNA of the CDR3: TGTGCCAGCAGCTTAGTCTGGTCTCGTCCCCAAGAGACCCAGTACTTC.

The chain employs TRBV7-6 and TRBJ2-2; possibly TRBD1 for D (6 bases). The CDR3 runs 17 residues. Germline-derived CDR1 and CDR2 are SGHVS and FNYEAQ. V dropped 1 base and J dropped 2 bases, with 14 bases sitting between them. CDR3: CASSLGSRTVNTGELFF. As DNA, the CDR3 is TGTGCCAGCAGCTTAGGAAGCCGGACAGTAAACACCGGGGAGCTGTTTTTT.

The chain carries TRBV11-2 and TRBJ2-7, with D possibly TRBD1 on 5 matching bases. Germline loops: CDR1 SGHAT, CDR2 FQNNGV. Trimming cost V 5 bases and J 3 bases, with 17 bases left between them. There are 15 residues in the CDR3. CDR3 residues: CASSPRLGAYYEQYF. The CDR3 nucleotides read TGTGCCAGCAGCCCTCGACTTGGGGCTTACTACGAGCAGTACTTC.

This sequence joins TRBV28 and TRBJ2-2; D is uncertain. The ends were cut back, 8 bases at V and 5 bases at J, with 18 bases in the middle. The CDR3 is made up of 15 amino acids. The V gene's germline CDR1 is MDHEN and CDR2 SYDVKM. For the CDR3, the DNA is TGTGCCAGCCGTGATACGGATCCTTGGACCGGGGAGCTGTTTTTT. Encoded protein: CASRDTDPWTGELFF.

This rearrangement joins TRBV7-8 to TRBJ1-1; D perhaps matches TRBD1 (5 bases). Germline V gene data show CDR1 as SGHVS and CDR2 as FQNEAQ. The CDR3 has 12 amino acids. V was trimmed by 5 bases and J by 6 bases, leaving 10 bases between them. CDR3 in DNA: TGTGCCAGCAGCCAAAGGACACCTGAAGCTTTCTTT. Its protein product is CASSQRTPEAFF.